A single sample gave rise to the 20 T cell receptor beta chains below, sequenced in a study of shared clonotypes between healthy human individuals. TCRdb's copy holds only in-frame clones and misses some; the assay was immunoSEQ multiplex PCR. The profile shows around 500,000 clones, less than 80% of them singletons. Sequencing was carried out using PBMCs. These receptors were obtained from a woman between 35 and 50 years old in good health. Some clones in this sample may be carry-over from other donors' samples.

As to this clone: This same CDR3 is encoded by further DNA sequences in the sample. The V gene is TRBV14, the J gene TRBJ1-2; no clear D gene. Trimming stripped 6 bases from V and 2 bases from J, with 7 bases between. The CDR3 runs 12 residues. CDR1 is SGHDN, CDR2 FVKESK, per germline. In DNA, the CDR3 is TGTGCCAGCAGTCCCGGGAACTATGGCTACACCTTC. Protein: CASSPGNYGYTF.

This chain links TRBV18 with TRBJ2-6; unclear D gene. CDR1 is KGHSH, CDR2 LQKENI, per germline. This CDR3 comprises 17 residues. V lost 2 bases to trimming and J lost 1 base, with 12 bases between them. The CDR3 sequence: CASSPRLKESGANVLTF. In nucleotides, the CDR3 is TGTGCCAGCTCACCAAGGCTAAAAGAATCTGGGGCCAACGTCCTGACTTTC. The full variable domain, in which reference TRBV18 and TRBJ2-6 provide the parts outside the CDR3, is NAGVMQNPRHLVRRRGQEARLRCSPMKGHSHVYWYRQLPEEGLKFMVYLQKENIIDESGMPKERFSAEFPKEGPSILRIQQVVRGDSAAYFCASSPRLKESGANVLTFGAGSRLTVL.

A single count supports this clone. The rearrangement uses TRBV29-1 and TRBJ1-1, with D hard to call. CDR1 and CDR2 (germline): SQVTM, ANQGSEA. The CDR3 has 14 amino acids. V shed 1 base and J shed 4 bases, with 13 bases lying between them. CDR3 residues: CSVEVEEAVTEAFF. In DNA form, the CDR3 reads TGCAGCGTTGAAGTTGAGGAGGCGGTCACTGAAGCTTTCTTT.

The CDR3 is CASSQTGNYGYTF. CDR3 nucleotide sequence: TGCGCCAGCAGCCAAACAGGGAACTATGGCTACACCTTC. This chain connects TRBV5-1 to TRBJ1-2; possibly TRBD1 for D (6 bases). With 4 bases removed from V and 2 bases from J, the gap between germline ends came to 9 bases. The CDR3 is made up of 13 amino acids. Germline lookup yields CDR1 SGHRS and CDR2 YFSETQ.

This sequence joins TRBV5-1 and TRBJ1-4; D ambiguous. Per germline, CDR1 SGHRS and CDR2 YFSETQ. This CDR3 contains 15 residues. V was cut by 0 bases and J by 0 bases, with 6 bases left in between. The CDR3 here is CASSLEEATNEKLFF. The CDR3 DNA sequence: TGCGCCAGCAGCTTGGAGGAAGCAACTAATGAAAAACTGTTTTTT.

This clone was counted only a few times. V gene TRBV7-2 combines with J gene TRBJ1-5, with D possibly TRBD1 on 6 matching bases. The CDR3 contains 14 residues. Germline loops: CDR1 SGHTA, CDR2 FQGNSA. Between the trimmed V and J ends, which lost 5 bases and 4 bases, there was a span of 12 bases. CDR3 loop: CASSTGAVNQPQHF. The CDR3 bases are TGTGCCAGCAGCACGGGGGCGGTGAATCAGCCCCAGCATTTT. Supplemented by reference TRBV7-2 and TRBJ1-5, the full variable domain reads GAGVSQSPSNKVTEKGKDVELRCDPISGHTALYWYRQSLGQGLEFLIYFQGNSAPDKSGLPSDRFSAERTGGSVSTLTIQRTQQEDSAVYLCASSTGAVNQPQHFGDGTRLSIL.

This clone showed up just once. A much larger clone differs by one base, so this may be a read error. The chain combines TRBV5-4 with TRBJ2-2; D could derive from TRBD1 or TRBD2 (5 bases each). Deletions cut 4 bases from V and 3 bases from J, with 13 bases between. Germline V gives CDR1 SGHNT, CDR2 YYREEE (reference sequence). This CDR3 contains 15 residues. The CDR3 DNA reads TGTGCCAGCAGCCGAGGGGCTCGAGACACCGGGGAGCTGTTTTTT. Translation gives CASSRGARDTGELFF. The whole variable domain, remainder taken from reference TRBV5-4 and TRBJ2-2, is ETGVTQSPTHLIKTRGQQVTLRCSSQSGHNTVSWYQQALGQGPQFIFQYYREEENGRGNFPPRFSGLQFPNYSSELNVNALELDDSALYLCASSRGARDTGELFFGEGSRLTVL.

This clone was observed a few times. Other DNA variants within this sample encode the same CDR3. The chain carries TRBV6-5 and TRBJ2-1; D remains unclear. V lost 6 bases to trimming and J lost 6 bases, with 6 bases between them. The length of the CDR3 is 11 residues. CDR1 is MNHEY, CDR2 SVGAGI, per germline. The CDR3 nucleotides are TGTGCCAGCAGGGTGGGCAATGAGCAGTTCTTC. Translation gives CASRVGNEQFF.

In its sample, this clone was seen a few times. The chain has TRBV7-8 and TRBJ2-2; TRBD1 matches at 9 bases. The CDR3 covers 15 residues. CDR1 is SGHVS, CDR2 FQNEAQ, per germline. The J segment lost 3 bases and the V segment lost 4 bases, leaving 3 bases of the junction unmatched. CDR3 coding DNA: TGTGCCAGCAGCTCTGGACAGGGGCACACCGGGGAGCTGTTTTTT. Its protein is CASSSGQGHTGELFF.

This clone was counted once. The chain joins TRBV5-1 to TRBJ2-5, with a possible D match to TRBD1 (6 bases). The germline CDR1 and CDR2 sequences are SGHRS and YFSETQ. CDR3 length: 13 residues. V gave up 6 bases and J gave up 1 base, with 10 bases separating them. DNA of the CDR3: TGCGCCAGCAACCGGGACACCCAAGAGACCCAGTACTTC. It translates to CASNRDTQETQYF.

This clone was detected once. Other DNA sequences in this sample translate to the same CDR3. The gene calls are TRBV7-3 and TRBJ1-1; a possible D gene is TRBD1 (5 bases). The CDR3 runs 13 residues. The germline V gene has CDR1 SGHTA and CDR2 FQGTGA. V was shortened by 5 bases and J by 1 base, with 8 bases between the two germline ends. CDR3 loop: CASSLTGNTEAFF. In DNA, the CDR3 is TGTGCCAGCAGCCTCACAGGGAACACTGAAGCTTTCTTT.

The CDR3 reads CSVVGDRRGNTEAFF. In nucleotides, the CDR3 is TGCAGCGTTGTAGGGGACCGACGGGGTAACACTGAAGCTTTCTTT. The J gene is TRBJ1-1, the V gene TRBV29-1, with D possibly TRBD1 on 5 matching bases. This CDR3 contains 15 residues. The ends were cut back, 4 bases at V and 2 bases at J, with 17 bases in the middle. Germline assignment: CDR1 SQVTM and CDR2 ANQGSEA.

Turning to this clone: It differs at one base from a far larger clone, so likely a read error. J is TRBJ2-1 and V is TRBV30; no firm D call. The CDR3 runs to 12 residues. Germline V gene sequence: CDR1 GTSNPN, CDR2 SVGIG (reference sequence). The CDR3 DNA follows: TGTGCCCGGAGTGACACGAGCCCTGAGCAGTTCTTC. Amino acids: CARSDTSPEQFF.

This clone has a single count. The junction differs from germline at one of its ends, possibly a read error. The V call is TRBV6-4, the J call TRBJ2-7; 8 positions agree with TRBD2. The CDR3 totals 15 residues. Germline CDR1 and CDR2: MRHNA and SNTAGT. The CDR3 DNA reads as TGTGCCAGCAGTTACTCTGCGGGAGGTTCGGACGAGCAGTACTTC. The encoded protein is CASSYSAGGSDEQYF.

The rearrangement joins TRBV7-9 to TRBJ1-3; no definite D call. The CDR3 is 11 amino acids. The germline gives CDR1 SEHNR, CDR2 FQNEAQ (reference sequence). V lost 3 bases to trimming and J lost 3 bases, with 0 bases between them. The chain's CDR3 is CASSFGNTIYF. The DNA of the CDR3 is TGTGCCAGCAGCTTTGGAAACACCATATATTTT.

This chain connects TRBV28 to TRBJ2-1, with 8 bases identical to TRBD2. The CDR3 extends over 12 amino acids. Germline loops: CDR1 MDHEN, CDR2 SYDVKM. CDR3 in DNA: TGTGCAGCGGGAGAGGTCTACAATGAGCAGTTCTTC. It yields the protein CAAGEVYNEQFF.

On this clone: A much more abundant neighbour one base away suggests this may be a read error. The chain has TRBV6-1 and TRBJ2-2; TRBD2 matches at 9 bases. CDR1 and CDR2 (germline): MNHNS, SASEGT. The CDR3 covers 15 residues. Germline trimming cut 11 bases from V and 5 bases from J; bases unmatched to any gene: 12. DNA for the CDR3: TGTGCCGGCACCGGGCTAGCGGGAAGGACCGGGGAGCTGTTTTTT. Translated, it gives CAGTGLAGRTGELFF.

The V gene is TRBV7-8, the J gene TRBJ1-2, with D perhaps matching TRBD1 (5 bases). The CDR3 runs to 14 residues. V gave up 1 base and J gave up 3 bases, with 9 bases separating them. CDR1 is SGHVS and CDR2 is FQNEAQ in the germline V gene. The CDR3 sequence: CASSLGQGDYGYTF. CDR3 sequence (DNA): TGTGCCAGCAGCTTAGGCCAGGGTGACTATGGCTACACCTTC.

The chain uses TRBV19 and TRBJ1-2, with 8 positions matching TRBD1. Trimming removed 4 bases from V and 8 bases from J; junction bases left unmatched: 6. The CDR3 contains 13 residues. The germline V gene has CDR1 LNHDA and CDR2 SQIVND (reference sequence). The CDR3 loop reads CASSTDREGGYTF. In DNA form, the CDR3 reads TGTGCCAGTAGTACGGACAGGGAGGGCGGCTACACCTTC. The whole variable domain, remainder taken from reference TRBV19 and TRBJ1-2, is DGGITQSPKYLFRKEGQNVTLSCEQNLNHDAMYWYRQDPGQGLRLIYYSQIVNDFQKGDIAEGYSVSREKKESFPLTVTSAQKNPTAFYLCASSTDREGGYTFGSGTRLTVV.

The chain is built from TRBV18 and TRBJ2-7; 7 positions match TRBD2. V lost 0 bases, J lost 6 bases, and 8 bases stayed unmatched. The CDR3 covers 15 residues. CDR1 is KGHSH and CDR2 is LQKENI in the germline V gene. The CDR3 loop reads CASSPPGGRRAEQYF. The CDR3 nucleotides read TGTGCCAGCTCACCACCAGGCGGGAGACGGGCCGAGCAGTACTTC.